This T cell receptor beta chain stems from a study of T cell responses to AZD1222 COVID-19 vaccine. Germline lookup yields CDR1 LNHDA and CDR2 SQIVND (reference sequence). V dropped 4 bases and J dropped 9; count of bases not matched to a gene: 9. The CDR3 is 14 amino acids. This clone was seen only a few times. Repertoires were generated with immunoSEQ multiplex PCR, while TCRdb's copy carries only in-frame clones and drops some. The data contain more than 150,000 clones, roughly 94% of them seen just once; the ten biggest clones take up under 2%. The starting material was peripheral blood, obtained 28 days after the second AZD1222 dose. This TCR came from an adult who received the AZD1222 COVID-19 vaccine. The gene calls are TRBV19 and TRBJ1-5, with TRBD1 matching over 7 bases. Here the CDR3 DNA reads TGTGCCAGTAGTAGCGACAGGGCCATGGGGCCCCAGCATTTT. Its translation is CASSSDRAMGPQHF.